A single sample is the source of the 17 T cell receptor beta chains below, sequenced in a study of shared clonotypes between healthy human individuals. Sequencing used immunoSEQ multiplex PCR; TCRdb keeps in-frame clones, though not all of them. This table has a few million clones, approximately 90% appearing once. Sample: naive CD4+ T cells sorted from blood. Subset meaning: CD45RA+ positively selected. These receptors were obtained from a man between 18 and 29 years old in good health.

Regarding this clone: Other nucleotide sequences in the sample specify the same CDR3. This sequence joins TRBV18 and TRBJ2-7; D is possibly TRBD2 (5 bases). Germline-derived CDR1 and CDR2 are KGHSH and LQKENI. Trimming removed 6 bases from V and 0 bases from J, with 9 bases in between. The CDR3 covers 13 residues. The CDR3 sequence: CASSQTSSYEQYF. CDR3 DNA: TGTGCCAGCTCTCAAACTAGCTCCTACGAGCAGTACTTC.

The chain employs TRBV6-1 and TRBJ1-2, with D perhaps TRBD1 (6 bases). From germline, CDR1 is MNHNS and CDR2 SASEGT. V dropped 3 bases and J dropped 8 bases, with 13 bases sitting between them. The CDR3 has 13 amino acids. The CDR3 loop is CASSETGEEGYTF. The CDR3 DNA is TGTGCCAGCAGTGAGACAGGAGAAGAAGGCTACACCTTC.

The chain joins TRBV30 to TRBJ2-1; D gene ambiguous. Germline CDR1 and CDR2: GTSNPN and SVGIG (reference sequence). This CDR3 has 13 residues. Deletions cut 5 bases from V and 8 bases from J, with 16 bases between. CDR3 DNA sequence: TGTGCCTGGTCCTTTGATTTGTCCCATGAGCAGTTCTTC. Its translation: CAWSFDLSHEQFF. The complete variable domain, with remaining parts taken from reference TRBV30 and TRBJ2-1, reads SQTIHQWPATLVQPVGSPLSLECTVEGTSNPNLYWYRQAAGRGLQLLFYSVGIGQISSEVPQNLSASRPQDRQFILSSKKLLLSDSGFYLCAWSFDLSHEQFFGPGTRLTVL.

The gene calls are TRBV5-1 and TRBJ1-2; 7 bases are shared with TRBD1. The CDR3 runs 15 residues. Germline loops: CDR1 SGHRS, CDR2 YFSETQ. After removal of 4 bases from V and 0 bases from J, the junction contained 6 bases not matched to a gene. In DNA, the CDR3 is TGCGCCAGCAGCCCGGGACAGAATGCTAACTATGGCTACACCTTC. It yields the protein CASSPGQNANYGYTF.

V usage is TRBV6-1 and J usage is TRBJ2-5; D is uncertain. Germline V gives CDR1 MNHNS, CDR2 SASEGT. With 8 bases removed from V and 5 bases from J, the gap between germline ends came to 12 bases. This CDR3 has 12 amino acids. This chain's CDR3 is CASAGQGETQYF. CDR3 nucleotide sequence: TGTGCCAGCGCCGGCCAAGGGGAGACCCAGTACTTC.

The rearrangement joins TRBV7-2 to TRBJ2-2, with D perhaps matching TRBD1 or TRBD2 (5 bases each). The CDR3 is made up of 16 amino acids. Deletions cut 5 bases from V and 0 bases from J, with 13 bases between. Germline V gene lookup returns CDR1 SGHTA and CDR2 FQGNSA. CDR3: CASSRAGTPNTGELFF. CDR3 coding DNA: TGTGCCAGCAGCCGCGCCGGGACCCCGAACACCGGGGAGCTGTTTTTT.

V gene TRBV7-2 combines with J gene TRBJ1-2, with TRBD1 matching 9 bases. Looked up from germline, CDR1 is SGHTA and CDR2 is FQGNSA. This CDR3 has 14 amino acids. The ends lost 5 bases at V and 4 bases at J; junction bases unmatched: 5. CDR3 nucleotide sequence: TGTGCCAGCAGCGGGCAGACAGGGGGCTATGGCTACACCTTC. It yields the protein CASSGQTGGYGYTF.

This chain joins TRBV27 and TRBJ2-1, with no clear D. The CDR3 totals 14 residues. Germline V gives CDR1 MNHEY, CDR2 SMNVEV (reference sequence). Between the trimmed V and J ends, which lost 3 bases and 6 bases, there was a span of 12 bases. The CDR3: CASSFGWWGNEQFF. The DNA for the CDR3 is TGTGCCAGCAGTTTCGGGTGGTGGGGCAATGAGCAGTTCTTC.

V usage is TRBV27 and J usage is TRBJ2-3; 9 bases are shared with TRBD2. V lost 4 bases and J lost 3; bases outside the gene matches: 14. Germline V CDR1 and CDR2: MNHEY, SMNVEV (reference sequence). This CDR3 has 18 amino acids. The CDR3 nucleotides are TGTGCCAGCAGTTGCTCCCACTTAGCGGGAGTTTGTACAGATACGCAGTATTTT. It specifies CASSCSHLAGVCTDTQYF.

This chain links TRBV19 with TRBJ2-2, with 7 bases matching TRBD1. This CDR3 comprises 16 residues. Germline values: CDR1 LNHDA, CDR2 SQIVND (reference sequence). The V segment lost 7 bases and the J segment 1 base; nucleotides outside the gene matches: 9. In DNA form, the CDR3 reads TGTGCCAGTAACCCCTTAGGGGGCAAGAACACCGGGGAGCTGTTTTTT. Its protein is CASNPLGGKNTGELFF.

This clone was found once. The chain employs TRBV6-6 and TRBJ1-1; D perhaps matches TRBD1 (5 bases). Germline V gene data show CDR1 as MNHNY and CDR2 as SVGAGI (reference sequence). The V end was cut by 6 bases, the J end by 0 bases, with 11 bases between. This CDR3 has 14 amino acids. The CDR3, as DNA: TGTGCCAGCAGCCGACAGATAATGAACACTGAAGCTTTCTTT. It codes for CASSRQIMNTEAFF.

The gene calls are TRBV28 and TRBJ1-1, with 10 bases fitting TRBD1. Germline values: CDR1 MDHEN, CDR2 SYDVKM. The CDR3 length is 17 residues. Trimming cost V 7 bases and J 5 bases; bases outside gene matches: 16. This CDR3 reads CASTGTGAGAGRTEAFF. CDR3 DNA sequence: TGTGCCAGCACCGGGACAGGGGCCGGAGCCGGCCGGACTGAAGCTTTCTTT.

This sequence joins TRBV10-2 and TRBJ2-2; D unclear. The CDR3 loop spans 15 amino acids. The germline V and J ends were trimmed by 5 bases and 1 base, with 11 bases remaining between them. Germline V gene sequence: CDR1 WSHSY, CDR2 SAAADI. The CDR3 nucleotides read TGCGCCAGCAGTTCCGGAGAGAGGAACACCGGGGAGCTGTTTTTT. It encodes CASSSGERNTGELFF.

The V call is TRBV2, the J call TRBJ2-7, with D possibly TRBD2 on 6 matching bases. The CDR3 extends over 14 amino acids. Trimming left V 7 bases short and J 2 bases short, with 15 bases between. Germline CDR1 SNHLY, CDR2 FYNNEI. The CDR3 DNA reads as TGTGCCAGCATAGCGGTGTACGGACCCTACGAGCAGTACTTC. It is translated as CASIAVYGPYEQYF.

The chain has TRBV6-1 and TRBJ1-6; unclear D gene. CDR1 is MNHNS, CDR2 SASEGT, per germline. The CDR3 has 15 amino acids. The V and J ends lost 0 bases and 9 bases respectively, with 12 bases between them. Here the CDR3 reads CASSEAAASASPLHF. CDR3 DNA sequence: TGTGCCAGCAGTGAAGCGGCAGCCTCGGCTTCACCCCTCCACTTT.

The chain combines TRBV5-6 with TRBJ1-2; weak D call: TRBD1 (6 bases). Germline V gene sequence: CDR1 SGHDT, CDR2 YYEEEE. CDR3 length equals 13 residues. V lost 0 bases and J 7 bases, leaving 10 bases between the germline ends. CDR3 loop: CASSLAQGSGYTF. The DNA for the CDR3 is TGTGCCAGCAGCTTGGCACAGGGCTCTGGCTACACCTTC.

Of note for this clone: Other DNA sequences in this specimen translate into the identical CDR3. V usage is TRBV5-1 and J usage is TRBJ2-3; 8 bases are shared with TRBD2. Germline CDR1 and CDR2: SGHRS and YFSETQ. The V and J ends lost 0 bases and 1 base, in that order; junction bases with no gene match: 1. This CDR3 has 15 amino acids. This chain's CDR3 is CASSLAGRGTDTQYF. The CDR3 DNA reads TGCGCCAGCAGCTTGGCCGGGAGGGGCACAGATACGCAGTATTTT.